The TCR beta chain under discussion was sequenced for a study of tumor and adjacent non-tumor tissue in lung cancer. Study-wide context: The cohort had about a dozen adenocarcinoma, a couple of squamous cell and 1 small cell patients. Study results and limitations: Tumor repertoires had a smaller top 100 clone share than normal lung. Compared with tumor, normal lung showed significantly lower TCR diversity.

The library came from three nested PCR rounds adapted from ARM-PCR protocols. TCRdb redid the calling of the multiplex PCR reads with MiXCR, one entry per CDR3 protein. This table holds 71,000 or so distinct CDR3 sequences, 80% found once. V was trimmed by 3 bases and J by 6 bases, leaving 19 bases between them. The CDR3 runs 16 residues. A word on this clonotype: The target antigen is unknown.

The template was RNA from unsorted bulk tissue. The sequenced material came from lung tumor tissue. This chain uses TRBV12-3 or TRBV12-4 with TRBJ2-3, with D tentatively TRBD1 or TRBD2 (6 bases each). The source is a woman aged 45 to 65 with non-small cell lung cancer. CDR3 DNA sequence: TGTGCCAGCAGTTTGGGACAAACAGGCCGGGGGGATACGCAGTATTTT. Its translation is CASSLGQTGRGDTQYF.